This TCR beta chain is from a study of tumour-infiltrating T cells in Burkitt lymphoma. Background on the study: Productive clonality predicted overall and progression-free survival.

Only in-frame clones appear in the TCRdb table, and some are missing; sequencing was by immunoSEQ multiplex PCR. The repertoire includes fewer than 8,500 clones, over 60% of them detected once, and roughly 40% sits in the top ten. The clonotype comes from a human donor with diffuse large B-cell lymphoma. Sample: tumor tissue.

The CDR3 here is CASSFDPGDEQYF. The DNA for the CDR3 is TGTGCCAGCAGCTTTGATCCGGGGGACGAGCAGTACTTC. The rearrangement links TRBV7-2 to TRBJ2-7, with D perhaps TRBD2 (6 bases). This CDR3 has 13 amino acids. Germline lookup yields CDR1 SGHTA and CDR2 FQGNSA. Trimming left V 3 bases short and J 5 bases short, with 11 bases between.